The text below deals with one T cell receptor (beta chain). Its antigen is currently unknown. This record comes from a study of tumor-infiltrating lymphocytes in primary liver carcinoma. Overall study: Roughly 3.65 to 7.13 million productive TCRbeta reads came from each sample, comparable across tissue types. Overall study findings and caveats: Tumor-adjacent and tumor-blood pairs showed less overlap than tumor region pairs.

CDR1 is SGHAT and CDR2 is FQNNGV in the germline V gene. The CDR3 is 17 amino acids. V was shortened by 0 bases and J by 4 bases, with 19 bases between the two germline ends. It was from about 21-30 mg of unsorted bulk tissue that RNA and DNA were co-extracted. Those sampled were patients whose primary liver carcinoma was treated by surgical resection. A constant-region primer served to make TCR beta cDNA from 500 to 550 ng total RNA. The TCR beta library was amplified through three nested multiplex PCR rounds in a modified ARM-PCR procedure. TRBV1-TRBV30 forward primers paired with a C-beta reverse primer drove the first two PCR rounds, approximately 11 cycles each. Each CDR3 protein gets one entry after TCRdb re-called the multiplex PCR reads with MiXCR. In the table there are just under 55,000 distinct CDR3 sequences, over 70% of which are singletons.

The specimen sequenced was liver tumor tissue from sampling region 2. As to subset: tumor region T2, inferior pole. V gene TRBV11-2 combines with J gene TRBJ2-7; D not certain. This sequence originates from a man aged 35 to 55 with primary liver carcinoma and hepatitis B virus infection. The chain's CDR3 is CASSLDFGTHSSYEQYF. The DNA for the CDR3 is TGTGCCAGCAGCTTAGACTTCGGTACACACAGCTCTTACGAGCAGTACTTC. Using reference TRBV11-2 and TRBJ2-7 for the parts outside the CDR3, the full variable domain is EAGVAQSPRYKIIEKRQSVAFWCNPISGHATLYWYQQILGQGPKLLIQFQNNGVVDDSQLPKDRFSAERLKGVDSTLKIQPAKLEDSAVYLCASSLDFGTHSSYEQYFGPGTRLTVT.